The clone carrying this T cell receptor (beta chain) was observed a few times. Its specificity is unknown. The sample originates from a study of beta chain features in type 1 diabetes. Study-wide context: The samples had around 100 million sorted cells examined in all. Regarding the study as a whole: Among type 1 diabetes patients, VDJ junctions had fewer insertions and more deletions.

Isolated RNA was reverse transcribed in full, so expressed TCRB transcripts were sequenced. The assay was immunoSEQ multiplex PCR, and TCRdb's table has in-frame clones only and misses some. Here the sample spans 600,000 to 650,000 clones, 15% to 19% being singletons. Germline V lookup: CDR1 SQVTM, CDR2 ANQGSEA. V shed 6 bases and J 4 bases; nucleotides not matched to a gene: 9. The CDR3 sequence is 14 residues long. On average, the one heparinised blood draw given by each donor was roughly 100 mL. Sorted populations all exceeded 95% purity. Sequenced: naive CD4+ T cells from blood. J is TRBJ2-7 and V is TRBV29-1, with 10 bases that match TRBD1. The TCR was taken from a young man in good health. The CDR3 nucleotides are TGCAGCGTAGATGGACAGGGGGACACGTACGAGCAGTACTTC. Protein product: CSVDGQGDTYEQYF.